Listed here are 14 T cell receptor beta chains from one sample, sequenced in a study of metastatic and nonmetastatic thyroid tumors. No treatment had been given to any patient before thyroid surgery. TCRdb re-called the PCR reads through MiXCR. The data hold tens of thousands of clones, with about 16% observed a single time. Sample: blood. The receptors originated from a female donor with papillary thyroid cancer or a benign thyroid nodule (not recorded which). Some clones in this sample may be carry-over from other donors' samples.

This clone was seen only a few times. The chain carries TRBV19 and TRBJ2-1, with 9 bases that match TRBD1. The V gene end was trimmed by 6 bases and the J gene end by 3 bases; junction bases not matched to a gene: 6. Looked up from germline, CDR1 is LNHDA and CDR2 is SQIVND (reference sequence). The CDR3 covers 15 residues. CDR3 loop: CASSTPGQGYNEQFF. The CDR3 DNA follows: TGTGCCAGTAGCACGCCGGGACAGGGCTACAATGAGCAGTTCTTC.

This clone was seen ten or more times. The rearrangement uses TRBV6-1 and TRBJ2-7, with 8 bases identical to TRBD2. Germline lookup yields CDR1 MNHNS and CDR2 SASEGT. The V segment lost 6 bases and the J segment 4 bases; nucleotides outside the gene matches: 14. This CDR3 contains 16 residues. The CDR3, as DNA: TGTGCCAGCAGCGCAGGACTGGGACTAGGGTCTTACGAGCAGTACTTC. It specifies CASSAGLGLGSYEQYF.

This clone appeared many times. V is TRBV5-1 and J is TRBJ1-4, with D unclear. V shed 4 bases and J shed 5 bases, with 12 bases lying between them. CDR1 and CDR2 from the germline V gene are SGHRS and YFSETQ. The CDR3 has 14 amino acids. CDR3 bases: TGCGCCAGCAGCCCCGGTTATGGGAATGAAAAACTGTTTTTT. This codes for CASSPGYGNEKLFF.

The V call is TRBV7-9, the J call TRBJ1-6; D remains ambiguous. The CDR3 is 14 residues long. Between the trimmed V and J ends, which lost 3 bases and 5 bases, there was a span of 8 bases. Germline V CDR1 and CDR2: SEHNR, FQNEAQ (reference sequence). CDR3 DNA sequence: TGTGCCAGCAGCTTGGGAGGGAATAATTCACCCCTCCACTTT. Residues: CASSLGGNNSPLHF.

The table lists this clone with a few counts. The chain combines TRBV20-1 with TRBJ2-2; 8 nucleotides line up with TRBD1. The V segment lost 4 bases and the J segment 1 base; nucleotides outside the gene matches: 2. The CDR3 is 14 amino acids. The germline gives CDR1 DFQATT, CDR2 SNEGSKA (reference sequence). This CDR3 reads CSAIGQGNTGELFF. In DNA form, the CDR3 reads TGCAGTGCTATAGGACAGGGGAACACCGGGGAGCTGTTTTTT.

This chain connects TRBV10-1 to TRBJ1-2; D is ambiguous. V was shortened by 2 bases and J by 0 bases, with 13 bases between the two germline ends. Looked up from germline, CDR1 is WNHNN and CDR2 is SYGVQD (reference sequence). The CDR3 is 16 residues long. Here the CDR3 reads CASSENNRKANYGYTF. The CDR3 coding sequence is TGCGCCAGCAGTGAGAATAACCGAAAAGCTAACTATGGCTACACCTTC.

Many counts were recorded for this clone. CDR3 region: CASSFLGTGGSPLHF. The CDR3 DNA reads TGTGCCAGCAGTTTCCTCGGGACAGGGGGCTCACCCCTCCACTTT. V usage is TRBV6-1 and J usage is TRBJ1-6, with 12 bases identical to TRBD1. Germline-derived CDR1 and CDR2 are MNHNS and SASEGT. After removal of 5 bases from V and 10 bases from J, the junction contained 6 bases not matched to a gene. The CDR3 has 15 amino acids.

This chain uses TRBV3-1 with TRBJ2-3, with 10 bases identical to TRBD2. The J segment lost 8 bases and the V segment lost 4 bases, leaving 12 bases of the junction unmatched. There are 16 residues in the CDR3. The V gene's germline CDR1 is LGHDT and CDR2 YNNKEL (reference sequence). Written as DNA, the CDR3 is TGTGCCAGCAGCCTGCAAGCGGGAGGGGGGAGCGGTACGCAGTATTTT. This gives the protein CASSLQAGGGSGTQYF.

This chain uses TRBV5-1 with TRBJ2-7; D is unresolved. Germline V gene lookup returns CDR1 SGHRS and CDR2 YFSETQ. This CDR3 has 15 amino acids. The V and J ends lost 2 bases and 13 bases respectively, with 25 bases between them. The DNA for the CDR3 is TGCGCCAGCAGCTTAAGACAAGGATATACCTACGAGAAATACTTC. Its translation is CASSLRQGYTYEKYF. The full variable domain, with the rest looked up from reference TRBV5-1 and TRBJ2-7, is KAGVTQTPRYLIKTRGQQVTLSCSPISGHRSVSWYQQTPGQGLQFLFEYFSETQRNKGNFPGRFSGRQFSNSRSEMNVSTLELGDSALYLCASSLRQGYTYEKYFGPGTRLTVT.

This clone has a count of ten or more. The genes are TRBV5-1 and TRBJ1-2; D perhaps matches TRBD1 (6 bases). The CDR3 has 19 amino acids. Trimming took 1 base from V and 2 from J, leaving 24 bases between them. Germline V gene lookup returns CDR1 SGHRS and CDR2 YFSETQ. The CDR3 loop reads CASSLSFFGGQHSNYGYTF. In nucleotides, the CDR3 is TGCGCCAGCAGCTTGTCTTTTTTCGGGGGCCAGCACTCAAACTATGGCTACACCTTC.

This clone showed up just a few times. In nucleotides, the CDR3 is TGTGCCAGCAGTTGCTCGAGGCGGGAGGGCCTCAGTGAGCAGTTCTTC. This codes for CASSCSRREGLSEQFF. V is TRBV6-5 and J is TRBJ2-1; TRBD2 agrees at 9 bases. Germline V gene sequence: CDR1 MNHEY, CDR2 SVGAGI. The CDR3 is 16 residues long. J gave up 9 bases and V 4 bases, and 13 bases lay outside the gene matches.

This clone was seen many times. The chain employs TRBV5-4 and TRBJ1-2; 8 positions agree with TRBD1. The CDR3 extends over 15 amino acids. The ends lost 4 bases at V and 5 bases at J; junction bases unmatched: 10. Germline assignment: CDR1 SGHNT and CDR2 YYREEE (reference sequence). The CDR3 region has the DNA TGTGCCAGCAGCCTGGGGACAGGAGCTATATATGGCTACACCTTC. This gives the protein CASSLGTGAIYGYTF.

This rearrangement joins TRBV28 to TRBJ1-5, with D perhaps matching TRBD1 (5 bases). Germline loops: CDR1 MDHEN, CDR2 SYDVKM. V was cut by 4 bases and J by 0 bases, with 10 bases left in between. This CDR3 comprises 15 residues. In DNA form, the CDR3 reads TGTGCCAGCAGTTGGGGGTCCTTTAGCAATCAGCCCCAGCATTTT. This gives the protein CASSWGSFSNQPQHF.

This rearrangement joins TRBV11-2 to TRBJ2-3; 8 bases fit TRBD2. V lost 4 bases, J lost 1 base, and 10 bases stayed unmatched. CDR1 is SGHAT, CDR2 FQNNGV, per germline. The CDR3 extends over 17 amino acids. The CDR3 coding sequence is TGTGCCAGCAGCTCTAATGCCGGGGGGGCAGGCACAGATACGCAGTATTTT. This translates into CASSSNAGGAGTDTQYF.